This TCR beta chain stems from a study of patients and donors after allogeneic stem cell transplantation. TCRdb re-derived calls from the RT-PCR reads in MiXCR, one entry per CDR3 protein. Among hundreds of thousands of distinct CDR3 sequences listed, roughly 17% were seen once. The CDR3 is 14 residues long. Trimming took off 6 bases at V and 5 bases at J, with 16 bases between the two ends. Germline values: CDR1 LGHNT, CDR2 FRNRAP. The chain uses TRBV12-5 and TRBJ2-5; tentative D call: TRBD1 (5 bases). Sequenced: blood, either unsorted or a sorted T cell fraction (not recorded which). The receptor's source is a human donor who was either an allogeneic HSCT recipient or a stem cell or donor lymphocyte infusion donor (not recorded which). It is not recorded whose cells these are; they may come from a transplant donor. The CDR3 sequence is CASGPDSRAETQYF. The CDR3 DNA sequence: TGTGCTAGTGGCCCCGACAGCCGGGCGGAGACCCAGTACTTC.